What follows are 3 T cell receptor beta chains derived from one specimen sequenced in a study of cytomegalovirus exposure and HLA in healthy donors. Researchers ran the PCR with 60 Vbeta and 13 Jbeta primers. Sequencing used immunoSEQ multiplex PCR; TCRdb keeps in-frame clones, though not all of them. Of fewer than 150,000 clones listed, roughly 76% are singletons. The specimen was PBMCs. These receptors came from a man younger than 35 in good health and CMV-seronegative.

CDR3 amino acids: CASRATSGKPYEQYF. The CDR3 nucleotides read TGTGCCAGCAGGGCGACTAGCGGGAAACCCTACGAGCAGTACTTC. The rearrangement links TRBV2 to TRBJ2-7; 11 bases match TRBD2. Germline CDR1 reads SNHLY; CDR2 reads FYNNEI. Trimming removed 6 bases from V and 2 bases from J; junction bases left unmatched: 6. The CDR3 consists of 15 residues.

This clone has a handful of counts. This sequence joins TRBV30 and TRBJ1-6; maybe TRBD1 (6 bases). This CDR3 region has 15 residues. Germline CDR1 reads GTSNPN; CDR2 reads SVGIG (reference sequence). V was shortened by 2 bases and J by 8 bases, with 16 bases between the two germline ends. CDR3 nucleotides: TGTGCCTGGAGTCAACAGGGTTTCTCCTATTCACCCCTCCACTTT. Translated: CAWSQQGFSYSPLHF.

V and J are TRBV7-9 and TRBJ2-2; 8 positions match TRBD2. V trimming: 1 base; J trimming: 13 bases; junction bases outside the gene matches: 23. Germline V gene data show CDR1 as SEHNR and CDR2 as FQNEAQ (reference sequence). CDR3 length equals 19 residues. CDR3: CASSLVPATSARFAVGLFF. CDR3 DNA: TGTGCCAGCAGCTTAGTCCCTGCGACTAGCGCCCGATTTGCGGTCGGGCTGTTTTTT. Full variable domain (remainder filled in from reference TRBV7-9 and TRBJ2-2): DTGVSQNPRHKITKRGQNVTFRCDPISEHNRLYWYRQTLGQGPEFLTYFQNEAQLEKSRLLSDRFSAERPKGSFSTLEIQRTEQGDSAMYLCASSLVPATSARFAVGLFFGEGSRLTVL.